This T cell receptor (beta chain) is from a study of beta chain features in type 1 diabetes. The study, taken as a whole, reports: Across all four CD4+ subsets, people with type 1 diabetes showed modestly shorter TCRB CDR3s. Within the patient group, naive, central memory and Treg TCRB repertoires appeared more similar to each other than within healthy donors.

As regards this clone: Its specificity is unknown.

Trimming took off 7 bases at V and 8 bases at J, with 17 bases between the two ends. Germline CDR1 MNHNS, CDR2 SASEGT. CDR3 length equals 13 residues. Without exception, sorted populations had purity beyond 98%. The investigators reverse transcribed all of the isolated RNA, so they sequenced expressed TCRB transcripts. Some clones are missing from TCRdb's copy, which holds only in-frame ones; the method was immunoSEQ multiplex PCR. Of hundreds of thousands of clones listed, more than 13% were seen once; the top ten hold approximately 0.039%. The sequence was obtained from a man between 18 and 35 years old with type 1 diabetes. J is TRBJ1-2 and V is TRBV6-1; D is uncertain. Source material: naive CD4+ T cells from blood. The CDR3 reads CASTPLVREGYTF. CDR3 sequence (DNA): TGTGCCAGCACTCCCCTTGTTCGGGAGGGCTACACCTTC.